Sequencing of this T cell receptor (beta chain) was carried out in a study of blood T cell repertoires in COVID-19. Study at large: Acute-phase and convalescent COVID-19 samples originated in the United States, Italy and Spain. T cells, B-cell-depleted T cells, or PBMCs supplied cDNA or gDNA.

This clone was seen more than once but under ten times. The authors' processing: Reference gene primer amplification gave estimated nucleated cell counts. Sequencing was performed with immunoSEQ multiplex PCR; in TCRdb, only in-frame clones are kept and a portion is missing. For V, J and clone size, that table is used; D and trimming come from the DNA. The repertoire holds about 82,000 clones, with 80% to 90% as singletons. Per germline, CDR1 LNHDA and CDR2 SQIVND (reference sequence). The CDR3 consists of 14 residues. Trimming took 9 bases from V and 4 from J, leaving 18 bases between them. Specimen: peripheral blood. V usage is TRBV19 and J usage is TRBJ1-1; D is unclear. The sequence was obtained from a woman in her fifties or sixties with acute or convalescent COVID-19. The CDR3 is CASRPREGFTEAFF. CDR3 nucleotide sequence: TGTGCCAGCAGACCCCGGGAAGGGTTCACTGAAGCTTTCTTT.